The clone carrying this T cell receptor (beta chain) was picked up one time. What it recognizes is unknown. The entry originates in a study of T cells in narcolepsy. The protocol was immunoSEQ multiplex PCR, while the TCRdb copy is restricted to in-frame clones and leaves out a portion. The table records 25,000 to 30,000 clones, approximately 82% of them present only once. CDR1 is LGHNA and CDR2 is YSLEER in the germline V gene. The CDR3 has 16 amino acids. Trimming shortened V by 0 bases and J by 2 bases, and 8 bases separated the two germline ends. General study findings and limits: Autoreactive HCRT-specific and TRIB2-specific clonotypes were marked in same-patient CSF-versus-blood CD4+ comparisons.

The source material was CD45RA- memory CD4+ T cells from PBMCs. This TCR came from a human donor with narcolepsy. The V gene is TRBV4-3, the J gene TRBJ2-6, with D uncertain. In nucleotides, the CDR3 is TGCGCCAGCAGCCAAGATTTGGATCCTGGGGCCAACGTCCTGACTTTC. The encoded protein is CASSQDLDPGANVLTF.